Following are 4 T cell receptor beta chains from one sample sequenced in a study of technical replicates of blood from several donors. Sequencing used immunoSEQ multiplex PCR; TCRdb keeps in-frame clones, though not all of them. Of about 70,000 clones listed, roughly nine tenths are singletons. Sequences were obtained from PBMCs. The origin of the receptors is a human donor in good health. Some clones in this sample may be carry-over from other donors' samples.

This clone has only one observation. This CDR3 is CSVGGRVVGYTF. The CDR3 region has the DNA TGCAGCGTTGGAGGGCGCGTGGTCGGCTACACCTTC. The chain combines TRBV29-1 with TRBJ1-2; no firm D call. V lost 4 bases to trimming and J lost 8 bases, with 14 bases between them. The CDR3 is 12 amino acids. CDR1 SQVTM and CDR2 ANQGSEA come from the germline V gene.

With respect to this clone: A single base is all that separates this from a far larger clone, so a read error is likely. The chain joins TRBV6-4 to TRBJ2-2, with 8 bases fitting TRBD2. The germline CDR1 and CDR2 sequences are MRHNA and SNTAGT. The CDR3 length is 15 residues. In nucleotides, the CDR3 is TGTACCAGCAGTGAGGTAGCGGGACACACCGGGGAGCTGTTTTTT. Its protein product is CTSSEVAGHTGELFF.

The gene calls are TRBV2 and TRBJ2-5; D ambiguous. Per the germline V gene, CDR1 is SNHLY and CDR2 is FYNNEI. With 5 bases removed from V and 2 bases from J, the gap between germline ends came to 12 bases. CDR3 length equals 14 residues. The CDR3 coding sequence is TGTGCCAGCAGTTTGCAGTCGTCACAAGAGACCCAGTACTTC. Translation gives CASSLQSSQETQYF.

This clone was picked up a small number of times. The genes are TRBV7-2 and TRBJ1-1; the match to TRBD1 covers 7 bases. The CDR3 spans 15 residues. V dropped 1 base and J dropped 1; count of bases not matched to a gene: 3. Germline loops: CDR1 SGHTA, CDR2 FQGNSA. CDR3 sequence reads: CASSLVAGGNTEAFF. As DNA, the CDR3 is TGTGCCAGCAGCTTAGTGGCAGGGGGGAACACTGAAGCTTTCTTT.